The rows below give T cell receptor beta chains drawn from one sample of a study of blood T cell repertoires in COVID-19. This table comes from immunoSEQ multiplex PCR, and its TCRdb copy is limited to in-frame clones, with some not included. This table has more than 350,000 clones, roughly 86% appearing once. The specimen was peripheral blood. These receptors were collected from a woman in her 30s with COVID-19, enrolled during active disease. Each CDR3 is given with its conserved first and last residue. D genes are given only for firm matches. Size is stated for part of the rows, as once, few or many counts, or as a class when the clone is expanded.

>.|.|TRBJ1-2|TRBV4-3
TGCGCCAGCAGCCGCGCGGGGTCGAACTATGGCTACACCTTC
CASSRAGSNYGYTF
>once|.|TRBJ2-7|TRBV30
TGTGCCTGGAGTGTACTGCAGGGTGTAGCCTACGAGCAGTACTTC
CAWSVLQGVAYEQYF
>.|TRBD1|TRBJ2-2|TRBV5-1
TGCGCCAGCAGCTTGGGGAAGTTACAGGGGGCGCTGAGCACCGGGGAGCTGTTTTTT
CASSLGKLQGALSTGELFF
>.|TRBD2|TRBJ2-7|TRBV5-1
TGCGCCAGCAGCTCCGGGACTAGCGGTGAGCAGTACTTC
CASSSGTSGEQYF
>.|.|TRBJ2-1|TRBV2
TGTGCCAGCAGTGAAGCTTTGCCCCAGGGCGAGCAGTTCTTC
CASSEALPQGEQFF
>.|.|TRBJ1-1|TRBV27
TGTGCCAGCAGTGCCGTCCTCTCCGGGGGGGCTTTCTTT
CASSAVLSGGAFF
>.|.|TRBJ2-7|TRBV5-6
TGTGCCAGCAGCTTTGGAAGGGGTTACGAGCAGTACTTC
CASSFGRGYEQYF
>.|TRBD2|TRBJ2-5|TRBV10-2
TGCGCCAGCAGTGAGCCCGGAGGGGGGCGCCTAGCGGGGCAAGAGACCCAGTACTTC
CASSEPGGGRLAGQETQYF
>.|.|TRBJ1-2|TRBV14
TGTGCCAGCAGCCAACTGGCGGGAGCTAACTATGGCTACACCTTC
CASSQLAGANYGYTF
>.|TRBD2|TRBJ2-7|TRBV4-1
TGCGCCAGCAGCCAAGGACCGGGACTAGCGGGAGAAGGCTACGAGCAGTACTTC
CASSQGPGLAGEGYEQYF
>.|TRBD2|TRBJ2-3|TRBV19
TGTGCCAGTACTGCATCGGGACTAGGCGGGGAGTATACGCAGTATTTT
CASTASGLGGEYTQYF
>many|.|TRBJ1-1|TRBV5-1
TGCGCCAGCAGCTTGTATTTGCGGGGCGAGGGGAACACTGAAGCTTTCTTT
CASSLYLRGEGNTEAFF
>.|.|TRBJ2-7|TRBV7-2
TGTGCCAGCAGCTTTTACAGGGGGGGTGACTACGAGCAGTACTTC
CASSFYRGGDYEQYF
>.|TRBD2|TRBJ2-5|TRBV29-1
TGCAGCGTTTCCTTCGCGGGAGTCGGAGAGACCCAGTACTTC
CSVSFAGVGETQYF
>.|.|TRBJ1-2|TRBV19
TGTGCCAGTAGTACCCCTAGCCGGGACAAGAGCTATGGCTACACCTTC
CASSTPSRDKSYGYTF
>.|TRBD2|TRBJ2-1|TRBV4-2
TGTGCCAGCAAAGGCGGGAGCCTCTACAATGAGCAGTTCTTC
CASKGGSLYNEQFF
>.|.|TRBJ2-5|TRBV5-5
TGTGCCAGCAGCTTATATCGTGAAGAGACCCAGTACTTC
CASSLYREETQYF